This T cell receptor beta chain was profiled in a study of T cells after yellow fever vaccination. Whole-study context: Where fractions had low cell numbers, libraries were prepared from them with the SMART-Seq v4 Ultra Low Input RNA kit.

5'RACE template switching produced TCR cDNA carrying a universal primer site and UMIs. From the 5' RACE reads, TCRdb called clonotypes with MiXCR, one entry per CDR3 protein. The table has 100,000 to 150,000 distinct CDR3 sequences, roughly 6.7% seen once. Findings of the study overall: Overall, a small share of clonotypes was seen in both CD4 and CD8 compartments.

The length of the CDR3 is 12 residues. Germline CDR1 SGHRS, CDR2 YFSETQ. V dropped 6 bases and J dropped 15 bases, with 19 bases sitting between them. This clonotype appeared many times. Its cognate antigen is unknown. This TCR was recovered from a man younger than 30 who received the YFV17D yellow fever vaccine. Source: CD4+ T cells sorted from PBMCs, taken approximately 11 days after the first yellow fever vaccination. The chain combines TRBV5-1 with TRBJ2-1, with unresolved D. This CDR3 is CASMAGRPWRFF. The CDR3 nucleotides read TGCGCCAGCATGGCCGGTCGGCCGTGGCGGTTCTTC.